These 2 T cell receptor beta chains were sequenced from one sample in a study of blood T cells in healthy people across ages. Combining a sample-barcoded 5' primer with a J-beta primer mix, a second PCR ran for roughly 7 to 12 cycles. TCRdb redid the calling of the 5' RACE reads with MiXCR, one entry per CDR3 protein. The profile shows 1.6 million or so distinct CDR3 sequences, 34% of them singletons. Sequenced sample: blood. The source is a woman under 40 in good health.

The chain uses TRBV6-1 and TRBJ2-1, with D possibly TRBD1 on 5 matching bases. Germline CDR1 and CDR2: MNHNS and SASEGT. This CDR3 has 16 amino acids. V lost 8 bases to trimming and J lost 9 bases, with 26 bases between them. This chain's CDR3 is CASGAPVEALRFEQFF. CDR3 DNA: TGTGCCAGCGGGGCTCCCGTCGAAGCCCTCCGTTTTGAGCAGTTCTTC.

This clonotype was counted a few times. The J gene is TRBJ2-5, the V gene TRBV7-3, with D hard to call. The CDR3 spans 14 residues. Trimming stripped 1 base from V and 3 bases from J, with 9 bases between. Germline V CDR1 and CDR2: SGHTA, FQGTGA. Here the CDR3 reads CASSLSGVKETQYF. CDR3 sequence (DNA): TGTGCCAGCAGCTTAAGTGGGGTTAAAGAGACCCAGTACTTC.